This TCR beta chain was captured in a study of T cells in tumors after PD-1 blockade. Study-level background: Patients received pembrolizumab 200 mg every 3 weeks or cemiplimab 350 mg every 2 weeks.

The length of the CDR3 is 20 residues. Germline-derived CDR1 and CDR2 are LGHDT and YNNKEL (reference sequence). With 4 bases clipped from V and 0 bases from J, the junction kept 16 bases outside the gene matches. Assay used: immunoSEQ multiplex PCR; TCRdb lists only in-frame clones, some missing. Among over 20,000 clones listed, nearly 85% were seen once. The chain combines TRBV3-1 (or the pseudogene TRBV3-2) with TRBJ2-3, with 10 bases lining up with TRBD2. The sample was PBMCs, taken after anti-PD-1 treatment. This TCR was sampled from a human donor with basal cell carcinoma. CDR3 sequence (DNA): TGTGCCAGCAGCCGACAGCGGGGGGGCCTTTCGTCAACTAGCACAGATACGCAGTATTTT. It codes for CASSRQRGGLSSTSTDTQYF.